The TCR beta chain described here comes from a study of OX40 agonist ivuxolimab in advanced cancers. Study conclusions and caveats: Low clonal expansion, among the lowest seen, marked partial responders at 0.1-3.0 mg/kg.

After removal of 2 bases from V and 6 bases from J, the junction contained 6 bases not matched to a gene. CDR3 size: 15 residues. Germline-derived CDR1 and CDR2 are WSHSY and SAAADI. Profiled with immunoSEQ multiplex PCR; TCRdb holds only in-frame clones, not every one. The sample carries around 43,000 clones, less than 90% recorded once. The count of this clone is one. Its antigen is not identified. The input for sequencing was CD4+ or CD8+ T cells sorted from blood, taken in a trial of the OX40 agonist ivuxolimab. The chain employs TRBV10-2 and TRBJ2-1; 8 positions match TRBD1. This TCR came from an adult with an advanced solid tumor such as melanoma, head and neck, liver or kidney cancer. In DNA form, the CDR3 reads TGCGCCAGCAGTGAGGGACAGGGATGGGTCAATGAGCAGTTCTTC. Encoded protein: CASSEGQGWVNEQFF.